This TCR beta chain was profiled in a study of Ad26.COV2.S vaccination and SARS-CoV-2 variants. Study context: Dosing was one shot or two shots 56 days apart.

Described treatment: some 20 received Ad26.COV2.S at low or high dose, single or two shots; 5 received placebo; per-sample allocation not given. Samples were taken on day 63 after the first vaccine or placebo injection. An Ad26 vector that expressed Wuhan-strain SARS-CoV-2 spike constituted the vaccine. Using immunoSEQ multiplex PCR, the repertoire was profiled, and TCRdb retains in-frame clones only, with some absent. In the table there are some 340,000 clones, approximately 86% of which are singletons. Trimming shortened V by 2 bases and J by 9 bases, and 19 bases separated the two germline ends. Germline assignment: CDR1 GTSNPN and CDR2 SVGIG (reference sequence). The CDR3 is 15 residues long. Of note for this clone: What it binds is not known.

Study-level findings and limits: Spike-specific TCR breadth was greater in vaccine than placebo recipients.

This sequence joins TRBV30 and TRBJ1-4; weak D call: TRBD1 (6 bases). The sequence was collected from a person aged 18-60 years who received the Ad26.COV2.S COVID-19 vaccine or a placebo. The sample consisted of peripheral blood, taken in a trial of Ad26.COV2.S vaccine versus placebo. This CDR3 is CAWSRVDRQIKKLFF. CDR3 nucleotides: TGTGCCTGGAGTAGAGTAGACAGGCAAATCAAAAAACTGTTTTTT.